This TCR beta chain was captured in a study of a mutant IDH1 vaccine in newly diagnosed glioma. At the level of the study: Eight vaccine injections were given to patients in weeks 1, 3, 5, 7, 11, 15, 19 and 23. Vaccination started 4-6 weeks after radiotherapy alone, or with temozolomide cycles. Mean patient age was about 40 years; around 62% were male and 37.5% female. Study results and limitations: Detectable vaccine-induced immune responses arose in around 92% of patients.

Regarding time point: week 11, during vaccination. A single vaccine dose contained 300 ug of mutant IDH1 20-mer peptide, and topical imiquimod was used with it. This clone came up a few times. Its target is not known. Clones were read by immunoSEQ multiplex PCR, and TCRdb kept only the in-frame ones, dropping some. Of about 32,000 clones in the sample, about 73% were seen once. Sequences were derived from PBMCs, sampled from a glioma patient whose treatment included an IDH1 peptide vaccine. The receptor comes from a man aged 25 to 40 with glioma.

In nucleotides, the CDR3 is TGTGCCAGCAGCCCGGGCGGTTACGAGCAGTACTTC. It yields the protein CASSPGGYEQYF. The V and J genes are TRBV7-9 and TRBJ2-7; D ambiguous. The length of the CDR3 is 12 residues. V lost 5 bases and J 4 bases, leaving 9 bases between the germline ends. Germline CDR1 is SEHNR and CDR2 is FQNEAQ (reference sequence).